The 19 T cell receptor beta chains below were found in one sample sequenced in a study of cytomegalovirus exposure and HLA in healthy donors. The PCR had 60 Vbeta and 13 Jbeta primers. TCRdb keeps only in-frame clones here, not all; method: immunoSEQ multiplex PCR. Altogether more than 95,000 clones are present, around 76% being singletons, with the ten largest covering around 13%. Sequenced sample: PBMCs. The receptors were sampled from a woman aged 60 to 75 in good health and CMV-seropositive.

The gene calls are TRBV5-1 and TRBJ1-1, with unresolved D. Trimming left V 4 bases short and J 0 bases short, with 7 bases between. Germline lookup yields CDR1 SGHRS and CDR2 YFSETQ. The CDR3 totals 13 residues. The DNA for the CDR3 is TGCGCCAGCAGCGACACGTTGAACACTGAAGCTTTCTTT. It is translated as CASSDTLNTEAFF.

This chain joins TRBV12-5 and TRBJ2-7; D perhaps matches TRBD2 (5 bases). V was pared by 6 bases and J by 1 base, with 13 bases between. The length of the CDR3 is 14 residues. The germline V gene encodes CDR1 LGHNT and CDR2 FRNRAP. In DNA form, the CDR3 reads TGTGCTAGTGGCTCGCCTAGCCTTTCCTACGAGCAGTACTTC. This codes for CASGSPSLSYEQYF.

The CDR3 is CASSGSGVQETQYF. The CDR3 nucleotides read TGTGCCAGCAGTGGGTCAGGGGTCCAAGAGACCCAGTACTTC. The chain couples TRBV2 to TRBJ2-5; D may be TRBD1 (6 bases). Between the trimmed V and J ends, which lost 4 bases and 1 base, there was a span of 10 bases. Germline CDR1 and CDR2: SNHLY and FYNNEI. The CDR3 extends over 14 amino acids.

The chain employs TRBV5-8 and TRBJ2-1, with 7 bases identical to TRBD1. The V gene's germline CDR1 is SGHTS and CDR2 YDEGEE. The ends lost 4 bases at V and 10 bases at J; junction bases unmatched: 11. There are 14 residues in the CDR3. In DNA form, the CDR3 reads TGTGCCAGCAGCCCCGGACAGGTAATCGGGGAGCAGTTCTTC. It codes for CASSPGQVIGEQFF. Drawing the rest from reference TRBV5-8 and TRBJ2-1, the complete variable domain is EAGVTQSPTHLIKTRGQQATLRCSPISGHTSVYWYQQALGLGLQFLLWYDEGEERNRGNFPPRFSGRQFPNYSSELNVNALELEDSALYLCASSPGQVIGEQFFGPGTRLTVL.

This clone has just a few counts. The V and J genes are TRBV7-2 and TRBJ1-1; D not certain. CDR1 is SGHTA, CDR2 FQGNSA, per germline. Trimming left V 3 bases short and J 5 bases short, with 16 bases between. This CDR3 region has 15 residues. The CDR3 sequence: CASSLIGVPRTEAFF. The CDR3 DNA is TGTGCCAGCAGCTTGATCGGGGTGCCTAGAACTGAAGCTTTCTTT.

The table lists this clone with a few counts. The chain joins TRBV5-1 to TRBJ1-4, with unresolved D. Germline V CDR1 and CDR2: SGHRS, YFSETQ. V shed 5 bases and J shed 0 bases, with 11 bases lying between them. The CDR3 length is 15 residues. CDR3 DNA sequence: TGCGCCAGCAGTGTTCAATTTGCAACTAATGAAAAACTGTTTTTT. It codes for CASSVQFATNEKLFF.

The chain uses TRBV7-9 and TRBJ2-1; D gene uncertain. Per the germline V gene, CDR1 is SEHNR and CDR2 is FQNEAQ (reference sequence). The V gene lost 5 bases and the J gene lost 3 bases, with 11 bases spanning the gap. The CDR3 is 14 residues long. The CDR3 here is CASSTPPDYNEQFF. The DNA for the CDR3 is TGTGCCAGCAGCACACCTCCCGACTACAATGAGCAGTTCTTC.

This clone was counted once. The rearrangement uses TRBV5-1 and TRBJ1-1; no firm D call. Per germline, CDR1 SGHRS and CDR2 YFSETQ. The V and J ends lost 3 bases and 8 bases respectively, with 11 bases between them. CDR3 length: 12 residues. The CDR3 nucleotides are TGCGCCAGCAGCTATAGCGCGGGGGAAGCTTTCTTT. Encoded protein: CASSYSAGEAFF.

The V gene is TRBV7-3, the J gene TRBJ1-2, with 9 bases identical to TRBD1. The CDR3 contains 13 residues. Germline CDR1 SGHTA, CDR2 FQGTGA. V shed 3 bases and J 7 bases; nucleotides not matched to a gene: 3. The CDR3 here is CASSLTGGFGYTF. DNA of the CDR3: TGTGCCAGCAGCTTGACAGGGGGTTTTGGCTACACCTTC.

The chain joins TRBV6-1 to TRBJ2-5; 13 bases align to TRBD2. CDR1 and CDR2 from the germline V gene are MNHNS and SASEGT. Trimming removed 7 bases from V and 9 bases from J; junction bases left unmatched: 8. This CDR3 region has 14 residues. The DNA of the CDR3 is TGTGCCAGCACCCGGACTAGCGGGGGCTTGTCCCAGTACTTC. Translation: CASTRTSGGLSQYF.

The rearrangement uses TRBV7-2 and TRBJ2-7, with D possibly being TRBD2 (5 bases). Trimming removed 2 bases at V and 2 bases at J, with 16 bases between. The germline V gene has CDR1 SGHTA and CDR2 FQGNSA. The CDR3 runs 16 residues. In DNA, the CDR3 is TGTGCCAGCAGCTTAACGGCGAGCGGCCGACCCTACGAGCAGTACTTC. This sequence encodes CASSLTASGRPYEQYF.

This clone was counted only a few times. The chain uses TRBV1 and TRBJ2-7; the table calls TRBD1, which could not be checked here. TRBV1 is classified as a pseudogene. There are 15 residues in the CDR3. The CDR3 coding sequence is TGCACCAGCAGCCCCAAAGACAGGGGTAATTACGAGCAGTACTTC. Amino acid sequence: CTSSPKDRGNYEQYF.

As regards this clone: The junction and the germline gene differ at one end; a read error may be behind it. This rearrangement joins TRBV7-3 to TRBJ2-7; 8 bases agree with TRBD1. The CDR3 has 13 amino acids. Germline V gene sequence: CDR1 SGHTA, CDR2 FQGTGA. DNA of the CDR3: TGTGCCAGCGGCTTAGGACAGGGATACGAGCAGTACTTC. Protein sequence: CASGLGQGYEQYF.

The genes are TRBV9 and TRBJ2-2, with TRBD2 identical over 10 bases. Germline V gene sequence: CDR1 SGDLS, CDR2 YYNGEE. V was clipped by 7 bases and J by 0 bases; unmatched bases: 0. The CDR3 spans 14 residues. The CDR3: CASGTSANTGELFF. Here the CDR3 DNA reads TGTGCCAGCGGGACTAGCGCGAACACCGGGGAGCTGTTTTTT.

The rearrangement joins TRBV5-4 to TRBJ2-7; 11 bases align to TRBD2. With 0 bases clipped from V and 4 bases from J, the junction kept 6 bases outside the gene matches. This CDR3 is built from 16 residues. Germline V gene data show CDR1 as SGHNT and CDR2 as YYREEE (reference sequence). The CDR3 nucleotides read TGTGCCAGCAGCTTGGGTCTAGCGGGAGGTACGTACGAGCAGTACTTC. As protein: CASSLGLAGGTYEQYF. Filled out from reference TRBV5-4 and TRBJ2-7, the complete variable domain reads ETGVTQSPTHLIKTRGQQVTLRCSSQSGHNTVSWYQQALGQGPQFIFQYYREEENGRGNFPPRFSGLQFPNYSSELNVNALELDDSALYLCASSLGLAGGTYEQYFGPGTRLTVT.

The V gene is TRBV10-3, the J gene TRBJ2-2; the D gene is possibly TRBD2 (6 bases). V was trimmed by 0 bases and J by 4 bases, leaving 9 bases between them. The V gene's germline CDR1 is ENHRY and CDR2 SYGVKD. The CDR3 loop spans 15 amino acids. The CDR3 loop reads CAISESSGPTGELFF. CDR3 sequence (DNA): TGTGCCATCAGTGAGTCCAGCGGGCCCACCGGGGAGCTGTTTTTT.

The rearrangement joins TRBV6-4 to TRBJ2-1, with 7 bases matching TRBD1. J gave up 0 bases and V 5 bases, and 4 bases lay outside the gene matches. CDR3 length equals 15 residues. CDR1 is MRHNA, CDR2 SNTAGT, per germline. The CDR3 here is CASSRGGASYNEQFF. In nucleotides, the CDR3 is TGTGCCAGCAGTAGAGGGGGCGCCTCCTACAATGAGCAGTTCTTC.

V and J are TRBV7-3 and TRBJ1-1; 7 positions agree with TRBD1. V lost 5 bases to trimming and J lost 0 bases; unmatched junction nucleotides: 6. The CDR3 is 15 residues long. The germline CDR1 and CDR2 sequences are SGHTA and FQGTGA. The CDR3 is CASSPGQLMNTEAFF. The CDR3 DNA reads TGTGCCAGCAGCCCGGGACAGCTAATGAACACTGAAGCTTTCTTT.

The chain links TRBV27 to TRBJ1-5; unclear D gene. The CDR3 loop spans 15 amino acids. CDR1 MNHEY and CDR2 SMNVEV come from the germline V gene (reference sequence). Trimming left V 5 bases short and J 0 bases short, with 11 bases between. The chain's CDR3 is CASSPRVSSNQPQHF. In DNA, the CDR3 is TGTGCCAGCAGTCCACGAGTAAGTAGCAATCAGCCCCAGCATTTT.